This TCR beta chain was captured in a study of blood T cell repertoires in COVID-19. Study in general: Acute and convalescent COVID-19 samples came from the United States, Italy and Spain.

The protocol was immunoSEQ multiplex PCR, while the TCRdb copy is restricted to in-frame clones and leaves out a portion. The sample yields 98,000 or so clones, roughly nine tenths seen once. The CDR3 has 14 amino acids. The V gene's germline CDR1 is SGHTA and CDR2 FQGTGA. The J segment lost 4 bases and the V segment lost 3 bases, leaving 3 bases of the junction unmatched. This receptor was taken from a human donor in a cohort sampled during active COVID-19. The chain uses TRBV7-3 and TRBJ1-5, with 7 bases aligning to TRBD1. Sequenced: peripheral blood. DNA of the CDR3: TGTGCCAGCAGCTTTCAGACAGGGAATCAGCCCCAGCATTTT. Protein sequence: CASSFQTGNQPQHF.